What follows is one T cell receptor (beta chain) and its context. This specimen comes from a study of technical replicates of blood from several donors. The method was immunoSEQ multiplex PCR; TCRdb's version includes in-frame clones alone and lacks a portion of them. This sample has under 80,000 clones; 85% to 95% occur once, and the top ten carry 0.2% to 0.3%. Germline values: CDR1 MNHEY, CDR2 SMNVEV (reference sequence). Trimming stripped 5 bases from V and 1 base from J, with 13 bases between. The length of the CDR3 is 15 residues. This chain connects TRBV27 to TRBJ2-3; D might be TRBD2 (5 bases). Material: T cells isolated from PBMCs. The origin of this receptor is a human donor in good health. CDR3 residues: CASSLGTRGTDTQYF. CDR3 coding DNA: TGTGCCAGCAGTCTAGGCACGCGGGGCACAGATACGCAGTATTTT.